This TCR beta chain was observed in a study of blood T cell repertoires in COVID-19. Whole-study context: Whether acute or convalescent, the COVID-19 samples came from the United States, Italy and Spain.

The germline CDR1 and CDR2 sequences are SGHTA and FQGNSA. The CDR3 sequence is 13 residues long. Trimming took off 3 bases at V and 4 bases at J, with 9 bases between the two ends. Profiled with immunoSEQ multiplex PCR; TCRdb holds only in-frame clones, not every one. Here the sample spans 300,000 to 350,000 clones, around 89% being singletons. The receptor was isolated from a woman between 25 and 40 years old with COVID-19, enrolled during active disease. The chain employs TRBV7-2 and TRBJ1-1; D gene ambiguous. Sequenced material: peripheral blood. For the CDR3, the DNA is TGTGCCAGCAGCTTCCGCCGGGTCACTGAAGCTTTCTTT. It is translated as CASSFRRVTEAFF.